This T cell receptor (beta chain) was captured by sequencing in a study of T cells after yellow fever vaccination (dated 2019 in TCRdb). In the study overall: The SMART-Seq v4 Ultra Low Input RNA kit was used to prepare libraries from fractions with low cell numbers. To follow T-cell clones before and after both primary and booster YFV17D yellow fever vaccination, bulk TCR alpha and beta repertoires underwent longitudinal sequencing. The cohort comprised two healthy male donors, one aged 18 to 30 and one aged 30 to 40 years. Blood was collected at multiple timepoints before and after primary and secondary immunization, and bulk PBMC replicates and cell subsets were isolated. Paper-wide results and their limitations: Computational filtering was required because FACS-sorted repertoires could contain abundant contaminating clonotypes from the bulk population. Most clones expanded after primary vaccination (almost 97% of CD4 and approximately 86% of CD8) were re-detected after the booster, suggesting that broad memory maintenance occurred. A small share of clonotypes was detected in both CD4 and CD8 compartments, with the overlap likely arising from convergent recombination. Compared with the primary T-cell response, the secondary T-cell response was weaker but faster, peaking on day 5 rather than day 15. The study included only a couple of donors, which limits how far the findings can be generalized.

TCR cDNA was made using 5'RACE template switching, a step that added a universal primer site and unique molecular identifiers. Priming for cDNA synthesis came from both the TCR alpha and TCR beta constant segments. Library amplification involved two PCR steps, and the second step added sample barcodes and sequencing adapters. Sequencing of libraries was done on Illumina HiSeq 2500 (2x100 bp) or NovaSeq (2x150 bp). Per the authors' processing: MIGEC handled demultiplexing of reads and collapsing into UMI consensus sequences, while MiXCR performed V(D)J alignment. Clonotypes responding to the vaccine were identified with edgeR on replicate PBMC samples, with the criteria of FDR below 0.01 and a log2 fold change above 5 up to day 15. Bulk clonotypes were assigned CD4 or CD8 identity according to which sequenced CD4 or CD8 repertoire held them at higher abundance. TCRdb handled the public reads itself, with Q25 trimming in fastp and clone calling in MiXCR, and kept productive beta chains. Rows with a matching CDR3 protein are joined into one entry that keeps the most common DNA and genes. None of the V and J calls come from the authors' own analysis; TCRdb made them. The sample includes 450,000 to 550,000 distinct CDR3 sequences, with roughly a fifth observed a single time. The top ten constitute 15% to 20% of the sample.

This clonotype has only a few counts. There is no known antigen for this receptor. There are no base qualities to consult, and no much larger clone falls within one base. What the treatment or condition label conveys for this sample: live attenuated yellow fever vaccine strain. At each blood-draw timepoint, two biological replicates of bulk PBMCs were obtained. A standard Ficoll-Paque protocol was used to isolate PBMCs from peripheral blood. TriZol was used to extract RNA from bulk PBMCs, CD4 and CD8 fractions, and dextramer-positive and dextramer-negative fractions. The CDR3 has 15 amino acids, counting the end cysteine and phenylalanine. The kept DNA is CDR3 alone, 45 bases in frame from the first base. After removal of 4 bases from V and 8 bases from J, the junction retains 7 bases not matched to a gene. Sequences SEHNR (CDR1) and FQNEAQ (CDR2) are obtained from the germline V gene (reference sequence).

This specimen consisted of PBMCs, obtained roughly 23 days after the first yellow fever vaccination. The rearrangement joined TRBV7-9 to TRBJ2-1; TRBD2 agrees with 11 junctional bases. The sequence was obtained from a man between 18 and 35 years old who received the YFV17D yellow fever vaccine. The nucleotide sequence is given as TGTGCCAGCAGCTCGATTCTAGCGGGGGGCGATGAGCAGTTCTTC. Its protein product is CASSSILAGGDEQFF.